This is a list of T cell receptor beta chains from one sample in a study of blood T cells in healthy people across ages. TCRdb re-analysed the 5' RACE reads in MiXCR, keeping a single row per CDR3 protein. The profile shows around 1,000,000 distinct CDR3 sequences, roughly 24% of them singletons. This sample also appeared in a second study, on T cells of mothers and their children.

Sequencing was done on a sample of blood. These receptors were obtained from a girl aged 2-9 years in good health. CDR3s include the opening cysteine and the closing phenylalanine or tryptophan. A D gene is named only where the DNA matches it firmly. Only some rows state a clone size, as once, few, many or a class for expanded clones.

j_gene: TRBJ2-7; abundance: NA; v_gene: TRBV12-3/TRBV12-4; d_gene: TRBD2; CDR3nt: TGTGCCAGCAGTAGCGGGAGGGCCCTCTACGAGCAGTACTTC; CDR3aa: CASSSGRALYEQYF
j_gene: TRBJ2-1; abundance: NA; v_gene: TRBV3-1; d_gene: TRBD2; CDR3nt: TGTGCCAGCAGCCCTAGCGGGAGTTGGGATGAGCAGTTCTTC; CDR3aa: CASSPSGSWDEQFF
j_gene: TRBJ1-2; abundance: once; v_gene: TRBV7-2; d_gene: NA; CDR3nt: TGTGCCAGCAGCTCTTCAGGGAGCAACTATGGCTACACCTTC; CDR3aa: CASSSSGSNYGYTF
j_gene: TRBJ2-3; abundance: NA; v_gene: TRBV7-3; d_gene: TRBD2; CDR3nt: TGTGCCAGCAGCGAACGGGGGGACCTCACAGATACGCAGTATTTT; CDR3aa: CASSERGDLTDTQYF
j_gene: TRBJ2-1; abundance: few; v_gene: TRBV6-2/TRBV6-3; d_gene: TRBD2; CDR3nt: TGTGCCAGCAGTTGGAGGCCCACTAGCGGGGGAAGTGAGCAGTTCTTC; CDR3aa: CASSWRPTSGGSEQFF
j_gene: TRBJ2-1; abundance: NA; v_gene: TRBV7-2; d_gene: NA; CDR3nt: TGTGCCAGCAGCTTTCTCGCTATGTGGGCCAATGAGCAGTTCTTC; CDR3aa: CASSFLAMWANEQFF
j_gene: TRBJ2-3; abundance: NA; v_gene: TRBV7-2; d_gene: NA; CDR3nt: TGTGCCAGCAGCTTAGACGGGGCTAGGAGGGATACGCAGTATTTT; CDR3aa: CASSLDGARRDTQYF
j_gene: TRBJ2-1; abundance: NA; v_gene: TRBV20-1; d_gene: TRBD2; CDR3nt: TGCAGTTCATGGACTAGCGGGAGTAATGAGCAGTTCTTC; CDR3aa: CSSWTSGSNEQFF
j_gene: TRBJ2-3; abundance: NA; v_gene: TRBV20-1; d_gene: TRBD2; CDR3nt: TGCAGTGCTAGGGAGATCCCGGCGGGGGACCTGATGGCGCAGTATTTT; CDR3aa: CSAREIPAGDLMAQYF
j_gene: TRBJ2-7; abundance: NA; v_gene: TRBV9; d_gene: TRBD2; CDR3nt: TGTGCCAGCAGCGCTTCTCATAGCGGGAGGGCCTACGAGCAGTACTTC; CDR3aa: CASSASHSGRAYEQYF
j_gene: TRBJ2-3; abundance: NA; v_gene: TRBV7-6; d_gene: NA; CDR3nt: TGTGCCAGCAGCTCCAGACTAGGCACAGATACGCAGTATTTT; CDR3aa: CASSSRLGTDTQYF
j_gene: TRBJ2-7; abundance: NA; v_gene: TRBV21-1; d_gene: NA; CDR3nt: TGTGCCAGCAGCAAAGCTGCCCTCTACGAGCAGTACTTC; CDR3aa: CASSKAALYEQYF
j_gene: TRBJ2-7; abundance: NA; v_gene: TRBV5-5; d_gene: NA; CDR3nt: TGTGCCAGCAGCTTGATGCCCTCCTACGAGCAGTACTTC; CDR3aa: CASSLMPSYEQYF
j_gene: TRBJ2-5; abundance: NA; v_gene: TRBV28; d_gene: NA; CDR3nt: TGTGCCAGCAGATCCGGCGGGATACAAGAGACCCAGTACTTC; CDR3aa: CASRSGGIQETQYF
j_gene: TRBJ2-2; abundance: NA; v_gene: TRBV20-1; d_gene: TRBD2; CDR3nt: TGCAGTGCTAGGGCCCCTGCTAGCGGTTTGACCGGGGAGCTGTTTTTT; CDR3aa: CSARAPASGLTGELFF
j_gene: TRBJ2-3; abundance: few; v_gene: TRBV12-3/TRBV12-4; d_gene: NA; CDR3nt: TGTGCCAGCAGTTTAGCGGGAGACTCAGATACGCAGTATTTT; CDR3aa: CASSLAGDSDTQYF
j_gene: TRBJ2-7; abundance: many; v_gene: TRBV11-2; d_gene: NA; CDR3nt: TGTGCCAGCTCACGGGACCTAAAGTACGAGCAGTACTTC; CDR3aa: CASSRDLKYEQYF
j_gene: TRBJ2-5; abundance: few; v_gene: TRBV29-1; d_gene: TRBD2; CDR3nt: TGCAGCGTTGAAGATGGGGGGAGGGCCGTTGAGACCCAGTACTTC; CDR3aa: CSVEDGGRAVETQYF
j_gene: TRBJ2-5; abundance: NA; v_gene: TRBV7-3; d_gene: TRBD2; CDR3nt: TGTGCCAGCAGCTTAATAGGACTAGCGGGCGGGGAAGAGACCCAGTACTTC; CDR3aa: CASSLIGLAGGEETQYF
j_gene: TRBJ2-5; abundance: NA; v_gene: TRBV28; d_gene: NA; CDR3nt: TGTGCCAGCAGTCAACCGGGAAGTAGAGAGACCCAGTACTTC; CDR3aa: CASSQPGSRETQYF
j_gene: TRBJ2-1; abundance: few; v_gene: TRBV6-2/TRBV6-3; d_gene: NA; CDR3nt: TGTGCCAGCAGCTTATCGGGGGCAGTACGCAATGAGCAGTTCTTC; CDR3aa: CASSLSGAVRNEQFF
j_gene: TRBJ2-1; abundance: few; v_gene: TRBV7-2; d_gene: NA; CDR3nt: TGTGCCAGCAGCCCCCCCCCGACAGCAAACAATGAGCAGTTCTTC; CDR3aa: CASSPPPTANNEQFF
j_gene: TRBJ1-2; abundance: once; v_gene: TRBV15; d_gene: NA; CDR3nt: TGTGCCACCAGCAGAGAAATCGGGGTTGTCTATGGCTACACCTTC; CDR3aa: CATSREIGVVYGYTF
j_gene: TRBJ1-5; abundance: NA; v_gene: TRBV7-2; d_gene: NA; CDR3nt: TGTGCCAGCAGCAACCCGGCGGGGGCTTCGACCCAGCATTTT; CDR3aa: CASSNPAGASTQHF
j_gene: TRBJ2-1; abundance: NA; v_gene: TRBV5-6; d_gene: TRBD1; CDR3nt: TGTGCCAGCAGCTTGGTCGCGGGGACAGGGAAGGGGTTC; CDR3aa: CASSLVAGTGKGF
j_gene: TRBJ2-4; abundance: NA; v_gene: TRBV12-3/TRBV12-4; d_gene: TRBD2; CDR3nt: TGTGCCAGCAGGGAAGCGGGGGGGATCGCCAAAAACATTCAGTACTTC; CDR3aa: CASREAGGIAKNIQYF
j_gene: TRBJ1-2; abundance: NA; v_gene: TRBV4-3; d_gene: TRBD1; CDR3nt: TGCGCCAGCAGCCAATGGACAGGGAAGGGCGATGGCTACACCTTC; CDR3aa: CASSQWTGKGDGYTF
j_gene: TRBJ2-1; abundance: NA; v_gene: TRBV9; d_gene: TRBD1; CDR3nt: TGTGCCAGCAGTGACAGGGGGGCCTACAATGAGCAGTTCTTC; CDR3aa: CASSDRGAYNEQFF
j_gene: TRBJ2-7; abundance: NA; v_gene: TRBV11-2; d_gene: NA; CDR3nt: TGTGCCGGCAGTCGACTAGGTTTTAACGAGCAGTACTTC; CDR3aa: CAGSRLGFNEQYF